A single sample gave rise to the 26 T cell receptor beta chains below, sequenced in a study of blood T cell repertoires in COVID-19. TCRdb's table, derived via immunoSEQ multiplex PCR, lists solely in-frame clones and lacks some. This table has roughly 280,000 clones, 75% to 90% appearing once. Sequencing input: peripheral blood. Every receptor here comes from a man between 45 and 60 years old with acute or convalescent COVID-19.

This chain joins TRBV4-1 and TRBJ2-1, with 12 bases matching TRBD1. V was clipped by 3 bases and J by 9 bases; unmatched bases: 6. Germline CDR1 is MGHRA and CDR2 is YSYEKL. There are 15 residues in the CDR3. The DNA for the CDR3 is TGCGCCAGCAGCCAGCCGGGACAGGGGGCCCGTGAGCAGTTCTTC. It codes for CASSQPGQGAREQFF.

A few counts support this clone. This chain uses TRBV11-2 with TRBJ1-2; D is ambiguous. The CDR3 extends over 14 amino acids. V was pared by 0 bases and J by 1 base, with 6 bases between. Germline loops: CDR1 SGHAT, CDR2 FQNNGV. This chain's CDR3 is CASSLDLRNYGYTF. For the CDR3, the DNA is TGTGCCAGCAGCTTAGATCTACGTAACTATGGCTACACCTTC.

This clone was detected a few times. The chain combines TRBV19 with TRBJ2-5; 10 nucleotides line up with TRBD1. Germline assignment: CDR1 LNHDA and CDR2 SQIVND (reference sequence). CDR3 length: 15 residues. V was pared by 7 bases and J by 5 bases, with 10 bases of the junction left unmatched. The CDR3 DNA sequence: TGTGCCAGTACGCCTCAGGGACAGGGGAGGGAGACCCAGTACTTC. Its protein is CASTPQGQGRETQYF.

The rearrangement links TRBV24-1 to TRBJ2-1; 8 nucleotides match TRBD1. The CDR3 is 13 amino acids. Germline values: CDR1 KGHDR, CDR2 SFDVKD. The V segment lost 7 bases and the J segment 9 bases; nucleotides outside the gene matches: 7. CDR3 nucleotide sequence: TGTGCCACCAGGGAGACAGGGGTTAGTGAGCAGTTCTTC. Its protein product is CATRETGVSEQFF.

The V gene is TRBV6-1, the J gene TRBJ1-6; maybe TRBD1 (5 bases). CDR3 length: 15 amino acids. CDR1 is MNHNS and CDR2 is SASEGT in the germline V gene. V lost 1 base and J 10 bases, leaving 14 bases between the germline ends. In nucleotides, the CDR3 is TGTGCCAGCAGTGAAGATTTGCAGGGATGGTCACCCCTCCACTTT. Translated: CASSEDLQGWSPLHF.

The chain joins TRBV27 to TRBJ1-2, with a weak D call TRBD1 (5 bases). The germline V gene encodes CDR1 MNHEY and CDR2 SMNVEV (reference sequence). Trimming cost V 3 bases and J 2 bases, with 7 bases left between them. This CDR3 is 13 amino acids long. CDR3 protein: CASSFDSNYGYTF. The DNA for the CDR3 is TGTGCCAGCAGTTTCGACAGCAACTATGGCTACACCTTC.

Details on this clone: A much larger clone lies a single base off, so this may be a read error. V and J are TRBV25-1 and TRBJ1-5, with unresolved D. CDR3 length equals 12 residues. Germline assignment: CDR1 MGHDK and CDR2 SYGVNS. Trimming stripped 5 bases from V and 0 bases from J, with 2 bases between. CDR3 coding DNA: TGTGCCAGCAGTTATAGCAATCAGCCCCAGCATTTT. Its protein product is CASSYSNQPQHF.

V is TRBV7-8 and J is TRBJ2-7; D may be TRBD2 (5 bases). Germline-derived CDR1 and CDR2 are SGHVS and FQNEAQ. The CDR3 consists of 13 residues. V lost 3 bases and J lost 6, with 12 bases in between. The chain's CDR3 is CASSFVGRGEQYF. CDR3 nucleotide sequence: TGTGCCAGCAGCTTCGTGGGTCGGGGCGAGCAGTACTTC.

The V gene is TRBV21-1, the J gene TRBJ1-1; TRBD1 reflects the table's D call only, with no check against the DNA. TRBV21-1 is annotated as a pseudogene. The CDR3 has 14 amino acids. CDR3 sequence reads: CASSVRDRGRYGFF. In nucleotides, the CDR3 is TGTGCCAGCAGCGTACGGGACAGGGGGCGCTATGGTTTCTTT.

The CDR3 DNA reads as TGCGCCAGCAGCTGGAAGGTGGGACAGGGTCTTTCACCCCTCCACTTT. This encodes CASSWKVGQGLSPLHF. The J gene is TRBJ1-6, the V gene TRBV5-1, with TRBD1 identical over 9 bases. CDR3 length equals 16 residues. V shed 3 bases and J 9 bases; nucleotides not matched to a gene: 10. Germline-derived CDR1 and CDR2 are SGHRS and YFSETQ.

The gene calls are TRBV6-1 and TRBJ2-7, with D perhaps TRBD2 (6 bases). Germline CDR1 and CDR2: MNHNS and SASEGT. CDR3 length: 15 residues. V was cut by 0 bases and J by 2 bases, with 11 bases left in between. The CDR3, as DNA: TGTGCCAGCAGTGAAGCCTGGGGCGGGACCTACGAGCAGTACTTC. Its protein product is CASSEAWGGTYEQYF.

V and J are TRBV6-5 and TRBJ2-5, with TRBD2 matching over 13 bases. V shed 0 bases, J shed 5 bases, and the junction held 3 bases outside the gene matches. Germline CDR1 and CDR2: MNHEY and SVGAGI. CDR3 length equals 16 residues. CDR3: CASSYSGLAGTETQYF. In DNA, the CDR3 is TGTGCCAGCAGTTACTCGGGACTAGCGGGGACCGAGACCCAGTACTTC.

The CDR3 DNA is TGTGCCAGCAGCTTGAGAGTCGGAGAGACCCAGTACTTC. Amino acid sequence: CASSLRVGETQYF. The V call is TRBV5-8, the J call TRBJ2-5; D unresolved. The CDR3 length is 13 residues. The V end was cut by 1 base, the J end by 4 bases, with 8 bases between. Germline assignment: CDR1 SGHTS and CDR2 YDEGEE.

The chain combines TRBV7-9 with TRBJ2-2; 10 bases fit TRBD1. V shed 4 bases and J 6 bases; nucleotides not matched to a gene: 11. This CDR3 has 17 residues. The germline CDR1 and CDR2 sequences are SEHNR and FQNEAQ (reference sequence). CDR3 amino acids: CASSSYSGTGVSGELFF. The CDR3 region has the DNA TGTGCCAGCAGCTCCTATTCCGGGACAGGGGTTTCCGGGGAGCTGTTTTTT.

The CDR3 sequence is CASSLDGGDTQYF. CDR3 bases: TGTGCCAGCAGCTTGGACGGAGGAGATACGCAGTATTTT. This rearrangement joins TRBV7-9 to TRBJ2-3; possibly TRBD2 for D (5 bases). This CDR3 has 13 amino acids. V was trimmed by 3 bases and J by 5 bases, leaving 9 bases between them. Germline CDR1 SEHNR, CDR2 FQNEAQ (reference sequence).

The chain's CDR3 is CASSLDAQGDAFF. The CDR3 DNA is TGTGCCAGCAGCTTGGACGCACAGGGGGATGCTTTCTTT. V is TRBV7-9 and J is TRBJ1-1; TRBD1 matches at 8 bases. CDR3 length equals 13 residues. Germline values: CDR1 SEHNR, CDR2 FQNEAQ (reference sequence). J was trimmed by 11 bases and V by 3 bases; bases with no gene match: 8.

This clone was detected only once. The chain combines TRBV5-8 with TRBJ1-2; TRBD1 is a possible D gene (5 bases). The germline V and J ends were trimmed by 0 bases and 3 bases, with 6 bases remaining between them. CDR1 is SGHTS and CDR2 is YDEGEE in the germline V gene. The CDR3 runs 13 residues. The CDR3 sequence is CASSLARDYGYTF. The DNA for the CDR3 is TGTGCCAGCAGCTTGGCCAGGGACTATGGCTACACCTTC.

The CDR3 DNA is TGTGCCAGCAGCGTAAGGACCGGGCAGACAGGGGGTAGATACAATGAGCAGTTCTTC. Translation gives CASSVRTGQTGGRYNEQFF. The genes are TRBV9 and TRBJ2-1, with 9 nucleotides matching TRBD1. CDR1 is SGDLS and CDR2 is YYNGEE in the germline V gene. V was pared by 1 base and J by 4 bases, with 15 bases of the junction left unmatched. This CDR3 has 19 amino acids.

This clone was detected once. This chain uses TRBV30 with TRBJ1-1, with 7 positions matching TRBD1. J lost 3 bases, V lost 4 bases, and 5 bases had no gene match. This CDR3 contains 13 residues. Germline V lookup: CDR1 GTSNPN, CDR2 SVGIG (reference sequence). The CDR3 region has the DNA TGTGCCTGGATTTTTACAGGGGACACTGAAGCTTTCTTT. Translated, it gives CAWIFTGDTEAFF.

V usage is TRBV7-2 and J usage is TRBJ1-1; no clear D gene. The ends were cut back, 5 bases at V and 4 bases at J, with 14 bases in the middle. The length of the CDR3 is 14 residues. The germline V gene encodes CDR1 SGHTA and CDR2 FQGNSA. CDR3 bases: TGTGCCAGCAGCGAATCCGGGAGAACCACTGAAGCTTTCTTT. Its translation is CASSESGRTTEAFF.

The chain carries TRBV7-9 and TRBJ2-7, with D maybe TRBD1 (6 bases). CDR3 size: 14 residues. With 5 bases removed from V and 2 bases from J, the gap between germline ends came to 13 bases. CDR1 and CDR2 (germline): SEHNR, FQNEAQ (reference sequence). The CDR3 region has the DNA TGTGCCAGCAGCGACGACAGGTCCGCCTACGAGCAGTACTTC. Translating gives CASSDDRSAYEQYF.

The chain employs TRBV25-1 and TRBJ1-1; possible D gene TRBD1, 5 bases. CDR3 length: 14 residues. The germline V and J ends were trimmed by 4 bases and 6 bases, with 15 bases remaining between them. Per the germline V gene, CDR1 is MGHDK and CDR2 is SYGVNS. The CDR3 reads CASSGGFLGAEAFF. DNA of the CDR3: TGTGCCAGCAGTGGGGGCTTTCTTGGCGCTGAAGCTTTCTTT. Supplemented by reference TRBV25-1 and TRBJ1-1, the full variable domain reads EADIYQTPRYLVIGTGKKITLECSQTMGHDKMYWYQQDPGMELHLIHYSYGVNSTEKGDLSSESTVSRIRTEHFPLTLESARPSHTSQYLCASSGGFLGAEAFFGQGTRLTVV.

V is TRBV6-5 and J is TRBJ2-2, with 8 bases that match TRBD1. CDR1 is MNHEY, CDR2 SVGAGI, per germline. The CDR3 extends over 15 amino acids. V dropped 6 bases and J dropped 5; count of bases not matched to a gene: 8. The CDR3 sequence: CASSAGQADTGELFF. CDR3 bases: TGTGCCAGCAGCGCGGGACAGGCGGATACCGGGGAGCTGTTTTTT.

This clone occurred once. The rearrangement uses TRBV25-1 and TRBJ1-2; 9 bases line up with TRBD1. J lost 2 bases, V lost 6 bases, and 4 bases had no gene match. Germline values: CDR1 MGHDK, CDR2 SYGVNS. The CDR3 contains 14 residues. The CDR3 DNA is TGTGCCAGCAGGGACAGGGGCCGGAACTATGGCTACACCTTC. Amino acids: CASRDRGRNYGYTF.

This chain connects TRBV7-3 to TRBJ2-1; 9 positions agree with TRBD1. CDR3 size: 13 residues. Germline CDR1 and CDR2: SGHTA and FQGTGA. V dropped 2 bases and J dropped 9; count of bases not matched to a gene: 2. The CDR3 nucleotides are TGTGCCAGCAGCTTAGGGACAGGGAGTGAGCAGTTCTTC. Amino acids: CASSLGTGSEQFF.

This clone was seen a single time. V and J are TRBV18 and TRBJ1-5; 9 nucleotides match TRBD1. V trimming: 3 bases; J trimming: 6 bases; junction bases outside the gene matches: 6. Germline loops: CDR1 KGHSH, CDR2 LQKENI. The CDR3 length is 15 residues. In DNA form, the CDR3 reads TGTGCCAGCTCACCGACAGGGGGTCTGGGTCAGCCCCAGCATTTT. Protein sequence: CASSPTGGLGQPQHF.